Reported below is one T cell receptor beta chain. In TCRdb, the 5' RACE reads were re-called with MiXCR into one record per CDR3 protein. The sample holds some 120,000 distinct CDR3 sequences, roughly 15% seen once. This sample was included in a study of T-cell memory formation after mild COVID-19. The CDR3 is 15 residues long. V shed 4 bases, J shed 3 bases, and the junction held 5 bases outside the gene matches. Germline loops: CDR1 SGHDT, CDR2 YYEEEE. The TCR originated in an adult woman who had mild COVID-19 (a few samples of this study predate the infection). Cell type and time point are not known. The sample taken for sequencing was PBMCs or a T cell subset sorted from them (not recorded which). V usage is TRBV5-6 and J usage is TRBJ1-4; 8 nucleotides match TRBD1. The CDR3 DNA reads as TGTGCCAGCAGCAGACAGGGGACTGCTAATGAAAAACTGTTTTTT. Translated, it gives CASSRQGTANEKLFF.